This T cell receptor beta chain was sequenced for a study of cytomegalovirus exposure and HLA in healthy donors. Study results and limitations: With DRB1 most and HLA-C fewest, TCR association rates differed between HLA loci in a later analysis. The only immune exposure information that was available was CMV serostatus. Exclusion applied to some V segments, including TRBV6-2 and TRBV6-3, as they were indistinguishable. What a later analysis reportedly showed was that an Asian-associated ancestry cluster had fewer N-insertions than the approximately 700-donor mean.

The study ran its PCR with 60 Vbeta and 13 Jbeta primers. Produced via immunoSEQ multiplex PCR; TCRdb's table is partial and in-frame only. This sample has some 130,000 clones; 79% occur once, and the top ten carry approximately 6.2%. On this clone: What it binds is unknown.

Trimming removed 5 bases from V and 7 bases from J; junction bases left unmatched: 8. The length of the CDR3 is 14 residues. Germline V CDR1 and CDR2: SGHDT, YYEEEE. This rearrangement joins TRBV5-6 to TRBJ2-7; 11 bases agree with TRBD1. The material sequenced was PBMCs. The sequence was obtained from a man in his forties or fifties in good health and CMV-seropositive. The CDR3 DNA is TGTGCCAGCAGTCCCGGGACAGGGGGACGGGAGCAGTACTTC. This sequence encodes CASSPGTGGREQYF.